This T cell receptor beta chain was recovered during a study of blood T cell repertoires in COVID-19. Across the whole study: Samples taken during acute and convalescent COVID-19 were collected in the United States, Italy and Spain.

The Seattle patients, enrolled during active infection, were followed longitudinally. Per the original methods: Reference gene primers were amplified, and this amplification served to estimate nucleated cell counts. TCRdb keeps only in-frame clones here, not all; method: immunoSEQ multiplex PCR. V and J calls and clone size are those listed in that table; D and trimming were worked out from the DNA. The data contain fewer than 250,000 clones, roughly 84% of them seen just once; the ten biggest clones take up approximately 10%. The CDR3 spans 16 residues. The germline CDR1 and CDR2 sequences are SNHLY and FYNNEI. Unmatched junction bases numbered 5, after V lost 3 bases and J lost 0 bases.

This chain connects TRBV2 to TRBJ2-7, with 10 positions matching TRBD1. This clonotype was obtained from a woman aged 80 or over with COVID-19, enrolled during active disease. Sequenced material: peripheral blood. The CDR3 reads CASSDRQGAGSYEQYV. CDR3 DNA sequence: TGTGCCAGCAGTGACAGACAGGGGGCGGGCTCCTACGAGCAGTACGTC.